This TCR beta chain was identified in a study of OX40 agonist ivuxolimab in advanced cancers. Study context: Partial responses, seen in three patients, involved one hepatocellular carcinoma and two cutaneous melanomas.

The study, taken as a whole, reports: Mean expanded clone counts were higher in CD8+ than CD4+ T cells.

As regards this clone: Its antigen remains unidentified.

The CDR3 is 14 residues long. Trimming removed 4 bases at V and 2 bases at J, with 12 bases between. Germline CDR1 is SGDLS and CDR2 is YYNGEE. Generated by immunoSEQ multiplex PCR, the TCRdb table keeps only in-frame clones and is missing some. The top ten clones hold less than 15% of a sample with 30,000 or so clones, 65% to 80% of them seen once. V gene TRBV9 combines with J gene TRBJ2-5; tentatively, D is TRBD2 (5 bases). The sequencing used CD4+ or CD8+ T cells sorted from blood, collected in a trial of the OX40 agonist ivuxolimab. This TCR derives from an adult with an advanced solid tumor such as melanoma, head and neck, liver or kidney cancer. The CDR3: CASSPRGQQETQYF. CDR3 bases: TGTGCCAGCAGCCCCCGCGGGCAGCAAGAGACCCAGTACTTC.